The present T cell receptor beta chain was sequenced within a study of blood T cell repertoires in COVID-19. As handled by the study authors: Quantification of nucleated cells was approximated via reference gene primer amplification. Clones were read by immunoSEQ multiplex PCR, and TCRdb kept only the in-frame ones, dropping some. The D gene and trimming were derived from the DNA, and the V and J assignments and clone size from that table. Of more than 45,000 clones listed, around 85% are singletons. V shed 5 bases and J 4 bases; nucleotides not matched to a gene: 9. The CDR3 is 15 residues long. Germline values: CDR1 WSHSY, CDR2 SAAADI.

The chain couples TRBV10-2 to TRBJ2-7, with 9 bases identical to TRBD1. The specimen sequenced was peripheral blood. This TCR came from a woman in her seventies with active COVID-19. For the CDR3, the DNA is TGCGCCAGCAGTCTCGGACAGGGGCCTGTGTACGAGCAGTACTTC. This codes for CASSLGQGPVYEQYF.